This T cell receptor beta chain is from a study of shared clonotypes between healthy human individuals. Splitting the CD4+ cells yielded a CD45RA+ naive subset and a CD45RA-negative memory subset. A deep-level run was used for the assay. As handled by the study authors: Filtering was not the same, since immunoSEQ gave junction-only sequences without quality scores. Profiled with immunoSEQ multiplex PCR; TCRdb holds only in-frame clones, not every one. The V and J calls and clone size are taken from that table; D and trimming were inferred from the DNA. The table records some 2.3 million clones, 85% to 95% of them present only once. Germline CDR1 and CDR2: KGHSH and LQKENI. V was shortened by 4 bases and J by 5 bases, with 16 bases between the two germline ends. The CDR3 has 15 amino acids.

The source is a man aged 18 to 35 in good health. Some clones in this sample may be carry-over from other donors' samples. The V and J genes are TRBV18 and TRBJ2-3; weak D call: TRBD2 (5 bases). Sequencing was done on a sample of naive CD4+ T cells from PBMCs. The subset denotes: CD45RA+ positively selected. The CDR3 bases are TGTGCCAGCTCACAATTAGTGGGAGAGGGAGATACGCAGTATTTT. It is translated as CASSQLVGEGDTQYF.